Detailed here is one T cell receptor (beta chain). The target antigen is unknown. The sample belongs to a study of cytomegalovirus exposure and HLA in healthy donors. Points from the study as a whole: For presence/absence analyses, sequencing depth was assumed to be roughly uniform across donors.

A multiplex PCR was run with 60 Vbeta primers and 13 Jbeta primers. The table came from immunoSEQ multiplex PCR; TCRdb's copy has only in-frame clones and leaves some out. The profile shows roughly 130,000 clones, 75% to 85% of them singletons. Unrecorded immune exposures were likely, despite nominal health at sampling. V shed 4 bases and J 3 bases; nucleotides not matched to a gene: 3. Germline V lookup: CDR1 SGHAT, CDR2 FQNNGV. This CDR3 spans 15 amino acids. The source material was PBMCs. The V gene is TRBV11-2, the J gene TRBJ2-7, with 13 bases fitting TRBD2. This receptor was identified in a male donor in good health and CMV-seronegative. The CDR3 DNA reads as TGTGCCAGCAGCTGGGGACTAGCGGGAATCTACGAGCAGTACTTC. This encodes CASSWGLAGIYEQYF.